This entry concerns a single TCR beta chain. The target of this receptor is not known. Base qualities are not recorded, but no much larger clone differs from it by a single base. This entry belongs to a study of glioma-infiltrating T cells after dendritic cell vaccination (dated by TCRdb to the mid-2010s). Some background on the complete study: The cohort comprised about 15 glioblastoma patients from Phase I and II dendritic cell vaccination trials, 9 newly diagnosed and 6 with recurrent disease. Survival after dendritic cell vaccination was correlated with TCR sequencing metrics, such as TIL content and the overlap between tumor and blood repertoires. The vaccine consisted of monocyte-derived dendritic cells cultured approximately 7 days with IL-4 and GM-CSF, then pulsed overnight with autologous tumor lysate. Each patient got three intradermal injections of the dendritic cell vaccine, spaced at biweekly intervals, in the arm below the axilla. Between the early 2000s and the early 2010s, the patients were given dendritic cell vaccination pulsed with autologous tumor lysate. In glioblastoma patients vaccinated with dendritic cells, deep sequencing of TCR beta CDR3 regions served to measure tumor-infiltrating lymphocyte content and to compare repertoires between tumor and blood. The full study reports these points: TCR clonality showed no direct relationship with survival, which suggests that a diverse polyclonal response may matter. The cohort was small and heterogeneous, and full blood and tumor sets were available for few patients, with initial-recurrent tumor pairs available for even fewer patients. The TCR overlap response model with three groups was called speculative and said to need prospective validation. Longer time to progression and overall survival after dendritic cell vaccination were predicted by higher estimated pretreatment TIL content.

Patients were selected for having adequate residual fresh-frozen tumor tissue and more than two years of available survival data. Although molecular status otherwise differed among the glioblastoma patients, no patient had an isocitrate dehydrogenase mutation. PBMC were collected before vaccination, two weeks after the third vaccination, and at tumor progression when it occurred. The Qiagen DNeasy Blood extraction Kit was used for extraction of genomic DNA. The immunoSEQ assay amplified TCRB CDR3 regions from around 2 micrograms of genomic DNA, or from all available DNA when less than that amount was available. The multiplex PCR relied on 60 forward primers for TCR V beta segments and 13 reverse primers for J beta segments. Synthetic control templates were spiked into each sample at limiting dilution to estimate reads per starting template. Reads of 87 bp were generated by sequencing on the Illumina HiSeq System. For the original study's pipeline: PCR and sequencing errors were removed by a nearest neighbor algorithm that merged closely related sequences. TCR overlap was measured as the percentage of unique tumor TCR beta sequences also present in the same patient's peripheral blood. TCRdb's version of the immuneACCESS table is confined to in-frame rearrangements and falls short of the full clone set. An unresolved V gene accounts for under half of the shortfall where checked; the remainder is of unknown origin. V and J calls plus clone size are reproduced from that table; the DNA served to infer D and trimming. In this sample the table shows approximately 84,000 clones, approximately 90% of which occur a single time. Around 16% of the sample goes to the ten largest clones.

CDR1 is given as SGHTA and CDR2 as FQGNSA, both from the germline V gene. Relative to germline, V is 4 bases shorter and J is 1 base shorter, with 5 bases between their ends. The CDR3 contains 13 residues, cysteine and phenylalanine counted. Of all the DNA, just the CDR3 is kept, 39 bases in frame from base 1. The source of this sequence is a human donor with glioblastoma. This material consisted of blood, taken before dendritic cell vaccination. The chain links TRBV7-2 with TRBJ2-1, with the D gene not clear enough to name. The DNA is as follows: TGTGCCAGCAGCTCCTCGTCCTACAATGAGCAGTTCTTC. This sequence encodes CASSSSSYNEQFF.